This T cell receptor beta chain was sequenced in a study of cytomegalovirus exposure and HLA in healthy donors. Overall study findings and caveats: Cytomegalovirus association was listed for about 170 TCR beta chains. Reportedly, fewer N-insertions than the 666-donor mean appeared in an Asian-associated ancestry cluster in a later analysis. Presence/absence analyses supposed approximately even sequencing depth among donors. In a later analysis, HLA-C alleles had the fewest associated TCRs, DRB1 alleles the most.

Of note for this clone: Its antigen remains unknown.

The CDR3 length is 16 residues. Germline values: CDR1 KGHSH, CDR2 LQKENI. Unmatched junction bases numbered 4, after V lost 2 bases and J lost 0 bases. Researchers ran the PCR with 60 Vbeta and 13 Jbeta primers. The assay was immunoSEQ multiplex PCR, and TCRdb's table has in-frame clones only and misses some. The data contain tens of thousands of clones, 75% to 85% of them singletons. This receptor was identified in a woman between 40 and 50 years old in good health and CMV-seronegative. The chain couples TRBV18 to TRBJ2-7; 10 nucleotides agree with TRBD1. The sample comprised PBMCs. The CDR3 spells CASSPGTGVDSYEQYF. The CDR3 DNA follows: TGTGCCAGCTCACCAGGGACAGGGGTCGACTCCTACGAGCAGTACTTC.